This T cell receptor (beta chain) was identified in a study of T cells in narcolepsy. Study context: Enrolled donors included narcolepsy type 1 or type 2 patients and healthy controls. Notes on the study in general: Reportedly, autoreactive clonotypes were serially detected in patients' blood but not controls'. Some memory CD4+ repertoires had no autoreactive clone sequences.

CDR3 size: 14 residues. CDR1 is SGHTA, CDR2 FQGNSA, per germline. Trimming removed 5 bases from V and 7 bases from J, with 15 bases in between. A word on this clone: The antigen is unknown.

TCRdb keeps only in-frame clones here, not all; method: immunoSEQ multiplex PCR. The table shows 20,000 to 25,000 clones, with roughly 85% occurring only once. The sample taken for sequencing was CD45RA- memory CD4+ T cells from PBMCs. This TCR derives from a human donor with narcolepsy. The gene calls are TRBV7-2 and TRBJ1-5; tentative D call: TRBD1 (5 bases). The CDR3 region is CASSPGPGAQPQHF. For the CDR3, the DNA is TGTGCCAGCAGCCCAGGGCCTGGGGCACAGCCCCAGCATTTT.